This TCR beta chain was observed in a study of CD8 T cells in ankylosing spondylitis. Findings of the study overall: Among TCR beta sequences, a motif of eight or nine highly homologous variants appeared characteristic of ankylosing spondylitis blood.

MiXCR was run by TCRdb on the 5' RACE reads, yielding one entry per CDR3 protein. The data hold fewer than 400,000 distinct CDR3 sequences, with approximately 20% observed a single time. This clonotype occurred a few times. The target antigen is unknown. This CDR3 spans 12 amino acids. CDR1 and CDR2 from the germline V gene are DFQATT and SNEGSKA (reference sequence). Trimming cost V 1 base and J 7 bases, with 10 bases left between them. The receptor was derived from a male donor with ankylosing spondylitis. Input material: blood, either unsorted or a sorted T cell fraction (not recorded which). The chain has TRBV20-1 and TRBJ1-2; D not certain. The chain's CDR3 is CSARVPPGGYTF. DNA for the CDR3: TGCAGTGCTAGAGTCCCTCCCGGTGGCTACACCTTC.